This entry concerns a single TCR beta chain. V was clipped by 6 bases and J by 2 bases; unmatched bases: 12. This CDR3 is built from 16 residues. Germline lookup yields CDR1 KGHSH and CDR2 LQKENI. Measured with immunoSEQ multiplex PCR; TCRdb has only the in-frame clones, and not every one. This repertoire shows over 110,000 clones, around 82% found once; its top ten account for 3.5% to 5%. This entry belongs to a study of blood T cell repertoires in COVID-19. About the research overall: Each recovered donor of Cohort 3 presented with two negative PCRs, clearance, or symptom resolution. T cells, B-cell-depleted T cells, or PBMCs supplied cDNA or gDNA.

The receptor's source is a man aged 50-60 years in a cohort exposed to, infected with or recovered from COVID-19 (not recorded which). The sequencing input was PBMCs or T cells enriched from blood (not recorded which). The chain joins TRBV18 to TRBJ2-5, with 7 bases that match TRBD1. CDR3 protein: CASSPRDSDYQETQYF. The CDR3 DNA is TGTGCCAGCTCCCCAAGGGACAGCGACTATCAAGAGACCCAGTACTTC.